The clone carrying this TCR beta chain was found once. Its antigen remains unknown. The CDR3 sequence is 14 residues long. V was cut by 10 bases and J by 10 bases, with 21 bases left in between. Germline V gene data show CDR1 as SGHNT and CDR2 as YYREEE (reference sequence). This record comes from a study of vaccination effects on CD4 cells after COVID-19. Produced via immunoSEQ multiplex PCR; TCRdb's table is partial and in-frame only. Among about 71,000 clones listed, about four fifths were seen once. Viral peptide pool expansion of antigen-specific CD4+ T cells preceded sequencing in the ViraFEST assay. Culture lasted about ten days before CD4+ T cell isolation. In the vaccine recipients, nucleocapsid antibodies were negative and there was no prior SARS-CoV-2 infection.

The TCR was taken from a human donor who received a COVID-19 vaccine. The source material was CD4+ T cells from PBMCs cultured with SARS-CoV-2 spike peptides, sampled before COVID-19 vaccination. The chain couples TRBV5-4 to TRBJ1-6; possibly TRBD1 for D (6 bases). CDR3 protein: CAWGLDRIISPLHF. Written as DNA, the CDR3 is TGTGCCTGGGGACTAGACAGGATTATATCACCCCTCCACTTT.